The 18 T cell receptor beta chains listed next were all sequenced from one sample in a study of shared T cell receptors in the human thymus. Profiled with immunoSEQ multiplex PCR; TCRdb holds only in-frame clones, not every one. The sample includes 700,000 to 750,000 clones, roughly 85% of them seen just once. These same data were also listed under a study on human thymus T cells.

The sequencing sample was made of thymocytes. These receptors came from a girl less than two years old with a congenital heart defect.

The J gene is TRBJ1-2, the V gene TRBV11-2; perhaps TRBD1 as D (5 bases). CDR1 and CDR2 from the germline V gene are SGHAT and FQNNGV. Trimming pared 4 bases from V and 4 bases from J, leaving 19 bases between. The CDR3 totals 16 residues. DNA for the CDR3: TGTGCCAGCAGCTCGGCGGGGCGGATCCCGATCTATGGCTACACCTTC. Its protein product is CASSSAGRIPIYGYTF.

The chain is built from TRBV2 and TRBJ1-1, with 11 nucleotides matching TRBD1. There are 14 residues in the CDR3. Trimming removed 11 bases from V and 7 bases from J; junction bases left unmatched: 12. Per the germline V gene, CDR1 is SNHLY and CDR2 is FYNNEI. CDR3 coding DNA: TGTGCCGGCGAGATCGGACAGGGGGCCGTTGAAGCTTTCTTT. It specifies CAGEIGQGAVEAFF.

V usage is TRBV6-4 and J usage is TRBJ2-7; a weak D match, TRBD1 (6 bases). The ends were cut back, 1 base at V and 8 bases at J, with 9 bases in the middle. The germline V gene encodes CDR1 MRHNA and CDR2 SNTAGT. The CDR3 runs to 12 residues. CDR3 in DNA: TGTGCCAGCAGTGACTATACAGGGAAGCAGTACTTC. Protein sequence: CASSDYTGKQYF.

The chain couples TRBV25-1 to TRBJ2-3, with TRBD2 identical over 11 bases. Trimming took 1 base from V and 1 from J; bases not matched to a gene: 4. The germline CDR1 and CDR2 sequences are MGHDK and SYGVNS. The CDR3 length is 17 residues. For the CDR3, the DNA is TGTGCCAGCAGTGAATCTGGGACTAGCGGATGCACAGATACGCAGTATTTT. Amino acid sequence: CASSESGTSGCTDTQYF.

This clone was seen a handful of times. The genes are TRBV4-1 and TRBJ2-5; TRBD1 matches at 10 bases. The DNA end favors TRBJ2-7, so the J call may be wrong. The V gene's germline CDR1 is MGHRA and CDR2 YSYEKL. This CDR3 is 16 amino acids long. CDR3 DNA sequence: TGCGCCAGCAGCCGAGGACAGGGGGGCATCTCCTACGAGCAGTACTTC. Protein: CASSRGQGGISYEQYF.

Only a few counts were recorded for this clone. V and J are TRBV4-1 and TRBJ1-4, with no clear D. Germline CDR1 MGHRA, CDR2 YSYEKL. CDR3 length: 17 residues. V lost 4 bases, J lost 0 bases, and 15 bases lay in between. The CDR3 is CASSLPPAAATNEKLFF. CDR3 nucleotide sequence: TGCGCCAGCAGCCTACCCCCGGCAGCGGCAACTAATGAAAAACTGTTTTTT.

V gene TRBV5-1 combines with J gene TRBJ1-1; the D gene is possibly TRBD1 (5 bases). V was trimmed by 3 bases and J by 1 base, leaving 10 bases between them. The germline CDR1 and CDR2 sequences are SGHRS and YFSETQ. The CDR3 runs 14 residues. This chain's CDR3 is CASSSGRGNTEAFF. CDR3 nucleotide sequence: TGCGCCAGCAGCTCCGGTAGGGGGAACACTGAAGCTTTCTTT.

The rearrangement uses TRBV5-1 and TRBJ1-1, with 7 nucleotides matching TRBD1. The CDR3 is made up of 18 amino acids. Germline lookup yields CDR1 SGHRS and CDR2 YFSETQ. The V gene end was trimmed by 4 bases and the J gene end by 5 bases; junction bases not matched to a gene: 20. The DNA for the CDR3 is TGCGCCAGCAGCCCAATTATCAAGAACAGGGGTGATAGTACTGAAGCTTTCTTT. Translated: CASSPIIKNRGDSTEAFF. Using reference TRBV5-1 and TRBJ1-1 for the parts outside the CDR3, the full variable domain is KAGVTQTPRYLIKTRGQQVTLSCSPISGHRSVSWYQQTPGQGLQFLFEYFSETQRNKGNFPGRFSGRQFSNSRSEMNVSTLELGDSALYLCASSPIIKNRGDSTEAFFGQGTRLTVV.

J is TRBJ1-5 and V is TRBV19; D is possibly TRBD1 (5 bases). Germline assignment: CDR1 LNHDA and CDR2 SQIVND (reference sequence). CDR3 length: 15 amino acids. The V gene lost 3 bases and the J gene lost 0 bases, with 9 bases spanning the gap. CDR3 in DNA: TGTGCCAGTAGTATTTCGACAGATAGCAATCAGCCCCAGCATTTT. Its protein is CASSISTDSNQPQHF.

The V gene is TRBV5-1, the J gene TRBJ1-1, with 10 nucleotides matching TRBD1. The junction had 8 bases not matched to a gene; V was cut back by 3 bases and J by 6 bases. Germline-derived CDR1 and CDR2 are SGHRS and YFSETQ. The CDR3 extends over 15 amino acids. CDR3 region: CASSWGTGETSEAFF. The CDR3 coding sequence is TGCGCCAGCAGCTGGGGGACAGGGGAGACTTCTGAAGCTTTCTTT.

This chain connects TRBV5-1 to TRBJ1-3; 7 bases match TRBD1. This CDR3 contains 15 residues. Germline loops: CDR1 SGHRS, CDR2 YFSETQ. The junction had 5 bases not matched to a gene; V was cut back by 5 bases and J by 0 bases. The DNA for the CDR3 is TGCGCCAGCAGACGGGACAGACTCTCTGGAAACACCATATATTTT. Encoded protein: CASRRDRLSGNTIYF.

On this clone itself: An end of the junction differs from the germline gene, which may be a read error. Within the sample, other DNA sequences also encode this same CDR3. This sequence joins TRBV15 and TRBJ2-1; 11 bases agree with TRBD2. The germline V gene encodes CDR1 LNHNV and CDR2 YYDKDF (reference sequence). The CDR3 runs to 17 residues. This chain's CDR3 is CATSRVRLAGSNNEQFF. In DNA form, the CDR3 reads TGCGCCACCAGCAGAGTGAGACTAGCGGGGAGCAACAATGAGCAGTTCTTC.

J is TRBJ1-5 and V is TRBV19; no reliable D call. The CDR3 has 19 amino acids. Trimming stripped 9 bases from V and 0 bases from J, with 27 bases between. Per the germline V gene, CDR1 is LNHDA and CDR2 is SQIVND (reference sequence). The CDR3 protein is CASPLQREEADYSNQPQHF. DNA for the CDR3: TGTGCCAGCCCCCTTCAGAGGGAGGAGGCTGACTATAGCAATCAGCCCCAGCATTTT.

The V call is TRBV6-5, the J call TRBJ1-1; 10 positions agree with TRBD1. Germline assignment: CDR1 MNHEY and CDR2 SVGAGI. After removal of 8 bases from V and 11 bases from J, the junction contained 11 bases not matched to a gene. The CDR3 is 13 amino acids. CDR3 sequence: CASGQGVFLEAFF. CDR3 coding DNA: TGTGCCAGCGGACAGGGGGTTTTTTTGGAGGCTTTCTTT.

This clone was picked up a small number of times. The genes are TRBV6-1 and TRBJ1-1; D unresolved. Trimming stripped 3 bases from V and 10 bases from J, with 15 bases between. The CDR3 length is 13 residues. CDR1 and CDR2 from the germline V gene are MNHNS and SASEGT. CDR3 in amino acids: CASSERTEGVAFF. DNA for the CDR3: TGTGCCAGCAGTGAGAGGACGGAGGGAGTAGCTTTCTTT.

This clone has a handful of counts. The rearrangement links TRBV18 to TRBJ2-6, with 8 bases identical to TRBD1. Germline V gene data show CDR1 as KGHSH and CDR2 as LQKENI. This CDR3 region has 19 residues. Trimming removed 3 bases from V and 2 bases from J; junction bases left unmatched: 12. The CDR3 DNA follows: TGTGCCAGCTCACCCCTGCGGACAGGGATAACTCCTGGGGCCAACGTCCTGACTTTC. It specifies CASSPLRTGITPGANVLTF.

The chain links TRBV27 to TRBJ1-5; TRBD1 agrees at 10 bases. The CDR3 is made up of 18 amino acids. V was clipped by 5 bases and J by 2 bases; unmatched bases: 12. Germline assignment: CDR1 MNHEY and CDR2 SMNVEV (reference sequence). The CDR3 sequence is CASSRDRGKGYGNQPQHF. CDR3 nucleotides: TGTGCCAGCAGTAGGGACAGGGGAAAAGGGTATGGCAATCAGCCCCAGCATTTT.

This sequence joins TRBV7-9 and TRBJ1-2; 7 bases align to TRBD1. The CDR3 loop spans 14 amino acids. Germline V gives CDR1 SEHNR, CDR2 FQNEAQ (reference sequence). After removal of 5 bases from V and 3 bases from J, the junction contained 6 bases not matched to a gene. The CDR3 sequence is CASSPGTAHYGYTF. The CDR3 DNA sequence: TGTGCCAGCAGCCCCGGGACAGCACACTATGGCTACACCTTC.